What follows are 23 T cell receptor beta chains derived from one specimen sequenced in a study of blood T cell repertoires in COVID-19. TCRdb keeps only in-frame clones here, not all; method: immunoSEQ multiplex PCR. The sample holds some 300,000 clones, 70% to 90% seen once. The sequencing input was peripheral blood. The receptors were gathered from a woman in her 70s with COVID-19, enrolled during active disease.

CDR3 protein: CASSLDRGQYTEAFF. For the CDR3, the DNA is TGTGCCAGCTCGCTAGACAGGGGGCAGTACACTGAAGCTTTCTTT. The genes are TRBV18 and TRBJ1-1; TRBD1 matches at 10 bases. Germline loops: CDR1 KGHSH, CDR2 LQKENI. Trimming took 6 bases from V and 3 from J; bases not matched to a gene: 7. The CDR3 extends over 15 amino acids. The variable domain in full, with the rest retrieved from reference TRBV18 and TRBJ1-1, is NAGVMQNPRHLVRRRGQEARLRCSPMKGHSHVYWYRQLPEEGLKFMVYLQKENIIDESGMPKERFSAEFPKEGPSILRIQQVVRGDSAAYFCASSLDRGQYTEAFFGQGTRLTVV.

The chain links TRBV19 to TRBJ1-2, with D unclear. The CDR3 length is 8 residues. Germline V gene sequence: CDR1 LNHDA, CDR2 SQIVND (reference sequence). V lost 10 bases and J 8 bases, leaving 5 bases between the germline ends. CDR3 sequence: CATGGYTF. Written as DNA, the CDR3 is TGTGCCACAGGCGGCTACACCTTC.

The V gene is TRBV7-3, the J gene TRBJ1-1; no firm D call. With 6 bases removed from V and 4 bases from J, the gap between germline ends came to 21 bases. Germline V gene lookup returns CDR1 SGHTA and CDR2 FQGTGA. CDR3 length equals 16 residues. The CDR3, as DNA: TGTGCCAGCAGTTTACACCGGTTGGGCGAGGGCACTGAAGCTTTCTTT. Translation gives CASSLHRLGEGTEAFF.

This chain uses TRBV11-2 with TRBJ2-7; D possibly corresponds to TRBD2 (6 bases). Trimming cost V 0 bases and J 9 bases, with 12 bases left between them. Germline V gene data show CDR1 as SGHAT and CDR2 as FQNNGV. The CDR3 is 13 residues long. CDR3 bases: TGTGCCAGCAGCTTAGAGCGGGGACGAGGGCAGTACTTC. Protein: CASSLERGRGQYF.

The rearrangement links TRBV25-1 to TRBJ1-6, with D possibly matching TRBD1 (5 bases). The CDR3 is made up of 13 amino acids. CDR1 and CDR2 (germline): MGHDK, SYGVNS. V was pared by 4 bases and J by 7 bases, with 8 bases between. The chain's CDR3 is CASSGGGNSPLHF. DNA of the CDR3: TGTGCCAGCAGTGGGGGGGGGAATTCACCCCTCCACTTT.

The chain links TRBV21-1 to TRBJ1-5; the DNA was not compared with TRBD1, the D call given in the table. TRBV21-1 is a listed pseudogene. There are 14 residues in the CDR3. The CDR3 sequence: CASTPDRGNQPQHF. CDR3 DNA: TGTGCCAGCACCCCGGACAGGGGCAATCAGCCCCAGCATTTT.

This chain joins TRBV28 and TRBJ2-5, with 8 nucleotides matching TRBD2. V was pared by 2 bases and J by 4 bases, with 3 bases of the junction left unmatched. Germline lookup yields CDR1 MDHEN and CDR2 SYDVKM. The CDR3 extends over 14 amino acids. The CDR3 bases are TGTGCCAGCAGTTTACGGGGGGGACGAGAGACCCAGTACTTC. As protein: CASSLRGGRETQYF.

This clone was counted between two and nine times. The chain is built from TRBV11-2 and TRBJ1-5; 7 bases map to TRBD1. The V gene end was trimmed by 1 base and the J gene end by 2 bases; junction bases not matched to a gene: 5. The CDR3 has 16 amino acids. CDR1 is SGHAT and CDR2 is FQNNGV in the germline V gene. The CDR3 protein is CASSLAPDRGNQPQHF. The CDR3 DNA follows: TGTGCCAGCAGCTTAGCCCCCGACAGGGGCAATCAGCCCCAGCATTTT.

The genes are TRBV3-1 (or the pseudogene TRBV3-2) and TRBJ2-1; TRBD2 matches 13 bases. Germline CDR1 and CDR2: LGHDT and YNNKEL (reference sequence). This CDR3 contains 15 residues. V shed 5 bases, J shed 6 bases, and the junction held 4 bases outside the gene matches. CDR3 in DNA: TGTGCCAGCAGCACTAGCGGGGGGGCCTTCAATGAGCAGTTCTTC. Translating gives CASSTSGGAFNEQFF.

V usage is TRBV28 and J usage is TRBJ1-2; the match to TRBD1 covers 7 bases. Germline lookup yields CDR1 MDHEN and CDR2 SYDVKM. The CDR3 length is 15 residues. V lost 6 bases to trimming and J lost 2 bases; unmatched junction nucleotides: 9. The CDR3 sequence is CASSLASTGNYGYTF. CDR3 sequence (DNA): TGTGCCAGCAGCCTTGCTTCGACAGGGAACTATGGCTACACCTTC.

V usage is TRBV27 and J usage is TRBJ1-5, with 8 bases aligning to TRBD1. The germline gives CDR1 MNHEY, CDR2 SMNVEV (reference sequence). This CDR3 contains 15 residues. V was pared by 6 bases and J by 6 bases, with 10 bases of the junction left unmatched. The CDR3 region is CASSISGGRGQPQHF. CDR3 DNA sequence: TGTGCCAGCAGCATTTCAGGGGGCCGGGGTCAGCCCCAGCATTTT.

The rearrangement uses TRBV27 and TRBJ1-4; weak D call: TRBD1 (6 bases). Trimming stripped 4 bases from V and 4 bases from J, with 10 bases between. CDR3 length: 14 amino acids. Germline V CDR1 and CDR2: MNHEY, SMNVEV (reference sequence). CDR3 DNA sequence: TGTGCCAGCAGTTCACAGGGTCATAATGAAAAACTGTTTTTT. Its translation is CASSSQGHNEKLFF. Drawing the rest from reference TRBV27 and TRBJ1-4, the complete variable domain is EAQVTQNPRYLITVTGKKLTVTCSQNMNHEYMSWYRQDPGLGLRQIYYSMNVEVTDKGDVPEGYKVSRKEKRNFPLILESPSPNQTSLYFCASSSQGHNEKLFFGSGTQLSVL.

The rearrangement joins TRBV7-8 to TRBJ1-5; D gene ambiguous. There are 15 residues in the CDR3. Trimming took 4 bases from V and 0 from J, leaving 10 bases between them. Germline V gene sequence: CDR1 SGHVS, CDR2 FQNEAQ. The CDR3 nucleotides are TGTGCCAGCAGCTCGCCACAGTATAGCAATCAGCCCCAGCATTTT. This codes for CASSSPQYSNQPQHF.

This clone appeared a single time. The chain joins TRBV5-4 to TRBJ1-4; D ambiguous. Germline V CDR1 and CDR2: SGHNT, YYREEE (reference sequence). The CDR3 contains 16 residues. Trimming took 0 bases from V and 7 from J, leaving 16 bases between them. The CDR3 DNA reads TGTGCCAGCAGCTTGGATATCGGAGGCCGGGGTGAAAAACTGTTTTTT. Translation gives CASSLDIGGRGEKLFF.

This sequence joins TRBV4-3 and TRBJ1-3; perhaps TRBD1 as D (5 bases). This CDR3 is 16 amino acids long. Trimming shortened V by 0 bases and J by 1 base, and 10 bases separated the two germline ends. Germline CDR1 and CDR2: LGHNA and YSLEER. The DNA for the CDR3 is TGCGCCAGCAGCCAAGATCCAGGGCCTTCTGGAAACACCATATATTTT. It codes for CASSQDPGPSGNTIYF.

The V and J genes are TRBV27 and TRBJ1-1, with 9 bases matching TRBD1. The CDR3 sequence is 17 residues long. V lost 6 bases and J lost 4; bases outside the gene matches: 15. Germline values: CDR1 MNHEY, CDR2 SMNVEV (reference sequence). In DNA form, the CDR3 reads TGTGCCAGCAGATCAAACAGGGGGCGCGGGTTGGGCACTGAAGCTTTCTTT. Protein: CASRSNRGRGLGTEAFF.

The chain employs TRBV7-9 and TRBJ1-1; D is possibly TRBD1 (5 bases). CDR1 is SEHNR and CDR2 is FQNEAQ in the germline V gene (reference sequence). This CDR3 spans 14 amino acids. The V and J ends lost 4 bases and 7 bases respectively, with 16 bases between them. The CDR3 is CASSSLAAGGEAFF. The CDR3, as DNA: TGTGCCAGCAGCTCCTTGGCTGCCGGGGGTGAAGCTTTCTTT.

This clone appeared a few times. One end of the junction varies from germline; a read error may be responsible. The chain has TRBV7-7 and TRBJ1-1; D gene ambiguous. The CDR3 loop spans 13 amino acids. CDR1 is SSHAT, CDR2 FNYEAQ, per germline (reference sequence). CDR3 sequence reads: CASSQGGNAEAFF. DNA for the CDR3: TGTGCCAGCAGCCAAGGAGGGAACGCTGAAGCTTTCTTT. The whole variable domain, filled in from reference TRBV7-7 and TRBJ1-1, reads GAGVSQSPRYKVTKRGQDVTLRCDPISSHATLYWYQQALGQGPEFLTYFNYEAQPDKSGLPSDRFSAERPEGSISTLTIQRTEQRDSAMYRCASSQGGNAEAFFGQGTRLTVV.

V and J are TRBV7-9 and TRBJ2-7, with 8 nucleotides matching TRBD2. The V and J ends lost 3 bases and 5 bases, in that order; junction bases with no gene match: 6. CDR3 length: 14 amino acids. Germline loops: CDR1 SEHNR, CDR2 FQNEAQ (reference sequence). The CDR3: CASSFPGGADEQYF. CDR3 DNA sequence: TGTGCCAGCAGCTTTCCCGGGGGGGCCGACGAGCAGTACTTC. Together with reference TRBV7-9 and TRBJ2-7, the CDR3 gives the full variable domain: DTGVSQNPRHKITKRGQNVTFRCDPISEHNRLYWYRQTLGQGPEFLTYFQNEAQLEKSRLLSDRFSAERPKGSFSTLEIQRTEQGDSAMYLCASSFPGGADEQYFGPGTRLTVT.

This rearrangement joins TRBV5-1 to TRBJ2-5; tentative D call: TRBD1 (6 bases). CDR1 is SGHRS and CDR2 is YFSETQ in the germline V gene. This CDR3 has 13 amino acids. Trimming took 5 bases from V and 5 from J, leaving 13 bases between them. In DNA, the CDR3 is TGCGCCAGCAGATGGGACATAGGGGAGACCCAGTACTTC. Translation gives CASRWDIGETQYF.

This sequence joins TRBV6-5 and TRBJ1-2; 8 bases are shared with TRBD1. The germline gives CDR1 MNHEY, CDR2 SVGAGI. J was trimmed by 5 bases and V by 0 bases; bases with no gene match: 8. This CDR3 has 16 amino acids. CDR3 coding DNA: TGTGCCAGCAGTTACTCCCTCCGGGACAGGAGATATGGCTACACCTTC. Translated: CASSYSLRDRRYGYTF.

This rearrangement joins TRBV10-2 to TRBJ2-7; TRBD1 aligns across 9 bases. CDR1 and CDR2 (germline): WSHSY, SAAADI. The CDR3 contains 14 residues. Trimming cost V 6 bases and J 6 bases; bases outside gene matches: 9. Written as DNA, the CDR3 is TGCGCCAGCAGACCCGGGACAGGGACTCGCGAGCAGTACTTC. The encoded protein is CASRPGTGTREQYF.

Regarding this clone: Within the sample, other DNA sequences also encode this same CDR3. V gene TRBV5-4 combines with J gene TRBJ1-4; D gene uncertain. Germline loops: CDR1 SGHNT, CDR2 YYREEE (reference sequence). V shed 2 bases and J shed 1 base, with 6 bases lying between them. The CDR3 contains 14 residues. In DNA form, the CDR3 reads TGTGCCAGCAGCTTAACCGGAACTAATGAAAAACTGTTTTTT. Translating gives CASSLTGTNEKLFF.